The next 28 T cell receptor beta chains were all read from a single sample in a study of T cell changes during pregnancy in multiple sclerosis. Libraries were prepared by immunoSEQ multiplex PCR; TCRdb keeps only in-frame clonotypes and omits some of them. Counted here are around 26,000 clones, around nine tenths occurring once; the ten biggest clones make up around 0.59%. This material consisted of CD4+ T cells from peripheral blood mononuclear cells, taken in the first trimester of pregnancy. These receptors all come from a female donor in good health, enrolled as a control in a pregnancy study.

This rearrangement joins TRBV18 to TRBJ2-1; 12 positions match TRBD2. The CDR3 is 17 residues long. V gave up 6 bases and J gave up 6 bases; unmatched junction bases: 12. The germline CDR1 and CDR2 sequences are KGHSH and LQKENI. The CDR3 protein is CASSPGTSGRRRNEQFF. Written as DNA, the CDR3 is TGTGCCAGCTCCCCCGGCACTAGCGGGAGGCGGCGCAATGAGCAGTTCTTC. The full variable domain, completed using reference TRBV18 and TRBJ2-1, is NAGVMQNPRHLVRRRGQEARLRCSPMKGHSHVYWYRQLPEEGLKFMVYLQKENIIDESGMPKERFSAEFPKEGPSILRIQQVVRGDSAAYFCASSPGTSGRRRNEQFFGPGTRLTVL.

This chain joins TRBV5-5 and TRBJ2-7; a possible D gene is TRBD2 (5 bases). This CDR3 is 16 amino acids long. Trimming removed 3 bases from V and 5 bases from J, with 21 bases in between. Looked up from germline, CDR1 is SGHKS and CDR2 is YYEKEE (reference sequence). The CDR3 DNA follows: TGTGCCAGCAGCTCACCCCTGAGGGTCGGAGAGAACGAGCAGTACTTC. It specifies CASSSPLRVGENEQYF. The variable domain in full, completed from reference TRBV5-5 and TRBJ2-7, reads DAGVTQSPTHLIKTRGQQVTLRCSPISGHKSVSWYQQVLGQGPQFIFQYYEKEERGRGNFPDRFSARQFPNYSSELNVNALLLGDSALYLCASSSPLRVGENEQYFGPGTRLTVT.

V usage is TRBV19 and J usage is TRBJ2-1; 8 positions agree with TRBD2. V trimming: 7 bases; J trimming: 9 bases; junction bases outside the gene matches: 8. The germline V gene has CDR1 LNHDA and CDR2 SQIVND (reference sequence). This CDR3 is built from 13 residues. In DNA form, the CDR3 reads TGTGCCAGTACCGGGACTAGATTAGGTGAGCAGTTCTTC. It encodes CASTGTRLGEQFF.

CDR3 DNA: TGTGCCAGCAGCATGCAGGGAGGCACTGAAGCTTTCTTT. Residues: CASSMQGGTEAFF. V gene TRBV7-6 combines with J gene TRBJ1-1; D perhaps matches TRBD1 (5 bases). The CDR3 has 13 amino acids. Per the germline V gene, CDR1 is SGHVS and CDR2 is FNYEAQ. Trimming pared 5 bases from V and 4 bases from J, leaving 11 bases between.

The chain uses TRBV25-1 and TRBJ2-3; D perhaps matches TRBD2 (5 bases). The CDR3 loop spans 13 amino acids. Germline V gene sequence: CDR1 MGHDK, CDR2 SYGVNS. The V gene lost 6 bases and the J gene lost 4 bases, with 11 bases spanning the gap. Here the CDR3 reads CASRLDSADTQYF. CDR3 nucleotide sequence: TGTGCCAGCAGACTAGATAGCGCAGATACGCAGTATTTT.

This chain uses TRBV6-6 with TRBJ1-6, with 7 positions matching TRBD1. V was pared by 5 bases and J by 14 bases, with 6 bases of the junction left unmatched. Germline CDR1 is MNHNY and CDR2 is SVGAGI (reference sequence). The length of the CDR3 is 12 residues. For the CDR3, the DNA is TGTGCCAGCAGTCCGAAAGGGGGCACCCTCCACTTT. It specifies CASSPKGGTLHF.

This chain links TRBV6-5 with TRBJ2-7; a weak D match, TRBD2 (6 bases). The V end was cut by 9 bases, the J end by 0 bases, with 15 bases between. CDR1 is MNHEY, CDR2 SVGAGI, per germline. The CDR3 is 14 residues long. The CDR3 sequence: CASGTFLSSYEQYF. In DNA form, the CDR3 reads TGTGCCAGTGGGACTTTCCTGAGCTCCTACGAGCAGTACTTC.

The DNA for the CDR3 is TGTGCCAGCAGCTTAAGACTAGATCAAGAGACCCAGTACTTC. This encodes CASSLRLDQETQYF. This chain uses TRBV7-9 with TRBJ2-5; a possible D gene is TRBD2 (6 bases). V lost 2 bases and J 2 bases, leaving 9 bases between the germline ends. This CDR3 spans 14 amino acids. Germline V gives CDR1 SEHNR, CDR2 FQNEAQ (reference sequence).

The rearrangement uses TRBV7-2 and TRBJ2-7; maybe TRBD1 (7 bases). Germline V CDR1 and CDR2: SGHTA, FQGNSA. The CDR3 runs 18 residues. Trimming pared 1 base from V and 7 bases from J, leaving 26 bases between. CDR3 in amino acids: CASSLGSPGTGVRGEQYF. CDR3 DNA sequence: TGTGCCAGCAGCTTAGGGTCGCCGGGCACAGGGGTCCGGGGGGAGCAGTACTTC.

J is TRBJ2-3 and V is TRBV28, with TRBD2 matching 15 bases. CDR3 size: 14 residues. Unmatched junction bases numbered 1, after V lost 8 bases and J lost 4 bases. Germline-derived CDR1 and CDR2 are MDHEN and SYDVKM. The CDR3 here is CASWTSGGADTQYF. The CDR3 nucleotides read TGTGCCAGCTGGACTAGCGGGGGGGCAGATACGCAGTATTTT.

The chain combines TRBV7-9 with TRBJ1-1; 10 positions agree with TRBD1. Losses at the gene ends were 8 bases for V and 8 bases for J; bases not matched to a gene: 8. The CDR3 is made up of 13 amino acids. The germline gives CDR1 SEHNR, CDR2 FQNEAQ (reference sequence). CDR3 amino acids: CASGDRGQLEAFF. In nucleotides, the CDR3 is TGTGCCAGCGGGGACAGGGGCCAGCTAGAAGCTTTCTTT.

This rearrangement joins TRBV19 to TRBJ1-5; no reliable D call. The V and J ends lost 5 bases and 0 bases respectively, with 8 bases between them. The CDR3 consists of 14 residues. Germline CDR1 is LNHDA and CDR2 is SQIVND (reference sequence). The CDR3 here is CASSPSYSNQPQHF. As DNA, the CDR3 is TGTGCCAGTAGTCCTTCCTATAGCAATCAGCCCCAGCATTTT.

The rearrangement uses TRBV5-6 and TRBJ2-7; TRBD2 aligns across 11 bases. The CDR3 runs 16 residues. From germline, CDR1 is SGHDT and CDR2 YYEEEE. J lost 2 bases, V lost 0 bases, and 4 bases had no gene match. The CDR3 nucleotides read TGTGCCAGCAGCTTGGGGGGACTAGCGGAAACCTACGAGCAGTACTTC. Its protein product is CASSLGGLAETYEQYF. Looking up the rest from reference TRBV5-6 and TRBJ2-7 gives the full variable domain: DAGVTQSPTHLIKTRGQQVTLRCSPKSGHDTVSWYQQALGQGPQFIFQYYEEEERQRGNFPDRFSGHQFPNYSSELNVNALLLGDSALYLCASSLGGLAETYEQYFGPGTRLTVT.

The gene calls are TRBV18 and TRBJ2-5; D uncertain. CDR1 is KGHSH and CDR2 is LQKENI in the germline V gene. V lost 5 bases and J 0 bases, leaving 4 bases between the germline ends. This CDR3 is built from 12 residues. CDR3 protein: CASSTYQETQYF. The DNA of the CDR3 is TGTGCCAGCTCAACTTACCAAGAGACCCAGTACTTC.

The chain couples TRBV18 to TRBJ1-5, with TRBD1 matching 7 bases. The J segment lost 5 bases and the V segment lost 5 bases, leaving 3 bases of the junction unmatched. Germline values: CDR1 KGHSH, CDR2 LQKENI. The CDR3 spans 13 residues. The CDR3: CASSAGGDQPQHF. The CDR3 DNA reads as TGTGCCAGCTCAGCAGGGGGTGATCAGCCCCAGCATTTT.

The genes are TRBV11-3 and TRBJ2-3, with D tentatively TRBD2 (6 bases). The CDR3 is 14 amino acids. Per the germline V gene, CDR1 is SGHNT and CDR2 is YENEEA. The V end was cut by 3 bases, the J end by 2 bases, with 9 bases between. Written as DNA, the CDR3 is TGTGCCAGCAGCTTGGGCGGGGTCACAGATACGCAGTATTTT. It specifies CASSLGGVTDTQYF. Using reference TRBV11-3 and TRBJ2-3 for the parts outside the CDR3, the full variable domain is EAGVVQSPRYKIIEKKQPVAFWCNPISGHNTLYWYLQNLGQGPELLIRYENEEAVDDSQLPKDRFSAERLKGVDSTLKIQPAELGDSAVYLCASSLGGVTDTQYFGPGTRLTVL.

As DNA, the CDR3 is TGTGCCTGGAGTGTACGATGGACTGCAAACTATGGCTACACCTTC. Amino acid sequence: CAWSVRWTANYGYTF. This rearrangement joins TRBV30 to TRBJ1-2; no reliable D call. Germline V gives CDR1 GTSNPN, CDR2 SVGIG (reference sequence). The germline V and J ends were trimmed by 0 bases and 2 bases, with 13 bases remaining between them. The CDR3 totals 15 residues.

This chain uses TRBV9 with TRBJ2-3; 7 bases agree with TRBD2. The V gene's germline CDR1 is SGDLS and CDR2 YYNGEE. The CDR3 has 15 amino acids. V was clipped by 3 bases and J by 2 bases; unmatched bases: 6. Here the CDR3 reads CASSGTSVPTDTQYF. CDR3 sequence (DNA): TGTGCCAGCAGCGGTACTAGCGTGCCCACAGATACGCAGTATTTT.

This chain links TRBV6-6 with TRBJ2-7; the match to TRBD2 covers 8 bases. CDR1 and CDR2 from the germline V gene are MNHNY and SVGAGI (reference sequence). V trimming: 7 bases; J trimming: 1 base; junction bases outside the gene matches: 9. This CDR3 spans 15 amino acids. CDR3: CASIPSGGRSYEQYF. CDR3 DNA sequence: TGTGCCAGCATTCCCAGCGGGGGCAGGTCCTACGAGCAGTACTTC.

The gene calls are TRBV2 and TRBJ2-7, with 8 bases aligning to TRBD1. Germline CDR1 SNHLY, CDR2 FYNNEI. The CDR3 spans 16 residues. J lost 6 bases, V lost 5 bases, and 15 bases had no gene match. The CDR3 DNA follows: TGTGCCAGCAGTCAACCGCAGACAGGGGAGACTACCGAGCAGTACTTC. Its translation: CASSQPQTGETTEQYF.

This chain connects TRBV5-1 to TRBJ1-5, with 10 bases that match TRBD1. The CDR3 length is 15 residues. The V segment lost 4 bases and the J segment 4 bases; nucleotides outside the gene matches: 5. In germline, CDR1 is SGHRS, CDR2 YFSETQ. CDR3 sequence: CASSQGTGENQPQHF. CDR3 nucleotides: TGCGCCAGCAGCCAGGGGACAGGGGAGAATCAGCCCCAGCATTTT.

This chain joins TRBV5-4 and TRBJ2-7, with no clear D. There are 14 residues in the CDR3. V gave up 5 bases and J gave up 5 bases, with 17 bases separating them. Germline CDR1 is SGHNT and CDR2 is YYREEE (reference sequence). CDR3 bases: TGTGCCAGCAGTACCGGGTCACCTCTGGACGAGCAGTACTTC. Translated, it gives CASSTGSPLDEQYF.

This chain joins TRBV9 and TRBJ2-3; D gene uncertain. The CDR3 loop spans 14 amino acids. CDR1 is SGDLS and CDR2 is YYNGEE in the germline V gene. Trimming shortened V by 4 bases and J by 4 bases, and 13 bases separated the two germline ends. The CDR3 DNA reads as TGTGCCAGCAGCTCCCAACTGAGCGCAGATACGCAGTATTTT. As protein: CASSSQLSADTQYF.

J is TRBJ1-1 and V is TRBV5-1; D perhaps matches TRBD1 (6 bases). The CDR3 sequence is 14 residues long. CDR1 is SGHRS and CDR2 is YFSETQ in the germline V gene. V dropped 2 bases and J dropped 10 bases, with 18 bases sitting between them. In DNA, the CDR3 is TGCGCCAGCAGCTTACAGGGAGCCGAGGGCCCAGCTTTCTTT. Residues: CASSLQGAEGPAFF.

This clone was detected only a few times. This chain joins TRBV4-2 and TRBJ1-6, with D unresolved. CDR3 length: 15 amino acids. Trimming stripped 5 bases from V and 5 bases from J, with 13 bases between. In germline, CDR1 is LGHNA, CDR2 YNFKEQ. The CDR3 loop is CASSSTWQDNSPLHF. The CDR3 nucleotides are TGTGCCAGCAGCTCGACATGGCAGGATAATTCACCCCTCCACTTT.

V is TRBV15 and J is TRBJ2-1; TRBD2 is a possible D gene (7 bases). The CDR3 totals 16 residues. The ends were cut back, 0 bases at V and 7 bases at J, with 16 bases in the middle. The germline V gene encodes CDR1 LNHNV and CDR2 YYDKDF (reference sequence). The CDR3 nucleotides are TGTGCCACCAGCAGAGAACGGGGAGGGGGGGGGAATGAGCAGTTCTTC. The encoded protein is CATSRERGGGGNEQFF.

The chain is built from TRBV13 and TRBJ2-5; possibly TRBD2 for D (6 bases). The CDR3 totals 13 residues. The germline V gene has CDR1 PRHDT and CDR2 FYEKMQ (reference sequence). V was cut by 3 bases and J by 2 bases, with 7 bases left in between. CDR3 sequence reads: CASSLGLQETQYF. In DNA form, the CDR3 reads TGTGCCAGCAGCTTGGGACTGCAAGAGACCCAGTACTTC. Full variable domain (missing parts from reference TRBV13 and TRBJ2-5): AAGVIQSPRHLIKEKRETATLKCYPIPRHDTVYWYQQGPGQDPQFLISFYEKMQSDKGSIPDRFSAQQFSDYHSELNMSSLELGDSALYFCASSLGLQETQYFGPGTRLLVL.

The chain links TRBV4-1 to TRBJ2-2; 9 positions match TRBD1. The length of the CDR3 is 16 residues. Germline values: CDR1 MGHRA, CDR2 YSYEKL. V was clipped by 5 bases and J by 4 bases; unmatched bases: 8. The CDR3 DNA reads TGCGCCAGCAGCAACAGGGGGCGCGGTGGCACCGGGGAGCTGTTTTTT. Translating it yields CASSNRGRGGTGELFF.